This TCR beta chain emerged from a study of control samples from healthy donors and cancer patients. This CDR3 has 15 amino acids. CDR1 and CDR2 (germline): MNHEY, SVGAGI. V gave up 6 bases and J gave up 0 bases, with 9 bases separating them. This clone occurred once. Data came from immunoSEQ multiplex PCR; TCRdb stores just in-frame clones and leaves some out. The sample contains 150,000 to 200,000 clones, around 91% of which appear only once. The receptor was derived from a woman in her 30s in good health. This chain connects TRBV6-5 to TRBJ1-6, with D possibly matching TRBD1 (5 bases). The sample consisted of blood. Written as DNA, the CDR3 is TGTGCCAGCAGCCCAGGGAGCTCCTATAATTCACCCCTCCACTTT. It encodes CASSPGSSYNSPLHF.